A single sample gave rise to the 29 T cell receptor beta chains below, sequenced in a study of cytomegalovirus exposure and HLA in healthy donors. The PCR made use of 60 Vbeta and 13 Jbeta primers. TCRdb keeps only in-frame clones here, not all; method: immunoSEQ multiplex PCR. The profile covers approximately 130,000 clones, with about 80% appearing a single time and about 1.3% taken by the ten largest. The material sequenced was PBMCs. The receptors originated from a man aged 45-65 years in good health and CMV-seronegative.

Only one count was recorded for this clone. The V gene is TRBV5-4, the J gene TRBJ2-5, with D possibly TRBD1 on 5 matching bases. The closer fit of TRBJ2-7 to the DNA end suggests the J call may be wrong. Germline-derived CDR1 and CDR2 are SGHNT and YYREEE (reference sequence). The CDR3 is 14 amino acids. The CDR3, as DNA: TGTGCCAGCAGCTTGGAAGGTAGGGGCTACGAGCAGTACTTC. This translates into CASSLEGRGYEQYF.

This chain uses TRBV5-1 with TRBJ2-7, with 10 bases lining up with TRBD2. The CDR3 is made up of 17 amino acids. The germline CDR1 and CDR2 sequences are SGHRS and YFSETQ. V lost 3 bases, J lost 7 bases, and 16 bases stayed unmatched. CDR3 bases: TGCGCCAGCAGCTCACTCACGACGCCGGCACTAGCGGGAGAGCAGTACTTC. Its protein product is CASSSLTTPALAGEQYF.

The V gene is TRBV5-4, the J gene TRBJ1-4; 9 bases are a match to TRBD1. This CDR3 is 19 amino acids long. Germline CDR1 and CDR2: SGHNT and YYREEE (reference sequence). V was clipped by 3 bases and J by 3 bases; unmatched bases: 15. CDR3 loop: CASSSDPGTGREANEKLFF. CDR3 nucleotide sequence: TGTGCCAGCAGCTCCGACCCCGGGACAGGGAGAGAGGCTAATGAAAAACTGTTTTTT.

The genes are TRBV5-1 and TRBJ1-5, with 8 bases aligning to TRBD1. With V trimmed by 0 bases and J by 4 bases, 3 bases remained unmatched. The CDR3 contains 15 residues. Germline V gives CDR1 SGHRS, CDR2 YFSETQ. CDR3 sequence (DNA): TGCGCCAGCAGCTTGGATCAGGGGGCGAATCAGCCCCAGCATTTT. Protein product: CASSLDQGANQPQHF. The full variable domain, with the rest looked up from reference TRBV5-1 and TRBJ1-5, is KAGVTQTPRYLIKTRGQQVTLSCSPISGHRSVSWYQQTPGQGLQFLFEYFSETQRNKGNFPGRFSGRQFSNSRSEMNVSTLELGDSALYLCASSLDQGANQPQHFGDGTRLSIL.

The chain is built from TRBV7-8 and TRBJ1-1, with 9 bases aligning to TRBD1. The CDR3 has 13 amino acids. The germline V gene encodes CDR1 SGHVS and CDR2 FQNEAQ. V gave up 10 bases and J gave up 8 bases; unmatched junction bases: 11. CDR3 loop: CATSRTGVAEAFF. CDR3 sequence (DNA): TGTGCCACCTCCCGGACAGGGGTCGCCGAAGCTTTCTTT.

This rearrangement joins TRBV10-2 to TRBJ2-2, with D maybe TRBD2 (5 bases). This CDR3 is built from 14 residues. Germline CDR1 and CDR2: WSHSY and SAAADI. Trimming left V 3 bases short and J 3 bases short, with 8 bases between. CDR3 bases: TGCGCCAGCAGTGACCCCGGGGACACCGGGGAGCTGTTTTTT. Translated, it gives CASSDPGDTGELFF.

The chain uses TRBV10-3 and TRBJ2-7; 7 positions match TRBD1. The CDR3 extends over 13 amino acids. Germline V lookup: CDR1 ENHRY, CDR2 SYGVKD. The V gene end was trimmed by 6 bases and the J gene end by 2 bases; junction bases not matched to a gene: 4. CDR3 residues: CAISRQGPYEQYF. In DNA, the CDR3 is TGTGCCATCAGCAGACAGGGTCCCTACGAGCAGTACTTC.

This sequence joins TRBV1 and TRBJ1-3. TRBV1 is noted as a pseudogene. The CDR3 contains 17 residues. This CDR3 is CTSSPRPWGGLGNTIYF. CDR3 bases: TGCACCAGCAGCCCCCGCCCCTGGGGGGGGCTTGGAAACACCATATATTTT.

This clone was detected once. The chain carries TRBV6-1 and TRBJ2-7; 11 nucleotides align to TRBD1. With 4 bases clipped from V and 3 bases from J, the junction kept 5 bases outside the gene matches. This CDR3 is 15 amino acids long. The germline gives CDR1 MNHNS, CDR2 SASEGT. DNA for the CDR3: TGTGCCAGCAGTGCTGGGACAGGGGGACACTACGAGCAGTACTTC. This sequence encodes CASSAGTGGHYEQYF.

The chain has TRBV11-1 and TRBJ2-7; 7 nucleotides line up with TRBD1. This CDR3 is 15 amino acids long. With V trimmed by 5 bases and J by 7 bases, 14 bases remained unmatched. CDR1 and CDR2 (germline): SGHAT, FQDESV (reference sequence). The CDR3 spells CASSHIFTGAGEQYF. DNA for the CDR3: TGTGCCAGCAGCCACATTTTCACAGGGGCCGGGGAGCAGTACTTC.

The chain employs TRBV2 and TRBJ1-5, with TRBD1 matching 11 bases. The CDR3 length is 17 residues. CDR1 is SNHLY and CDR2 is FYNNEI in the germline V gene. V gave up 6 bases and J gave up 10 bases; unmatched junction bases: 17. The CDR3 DNA is TGTGCCAGCAGGCCGGGACAGGGGGACACGGCTTCTCATCCCCAGCATTTT. Translating gives CASRPGQGDTASHPQHF.

This clone was seen once. The genes are TRBV23-1 and TRBJ1-4, with D uncertain. TRBV23-1 is identified as an open reading frame with a role that is uncertain. The V and J ends lost 0 bases and 7 bases respectively, with 12 bases between them. This CDR3 has 15 residues. The CDR3 reads CASSQSRCLCEKLFF. The CDR3 coding sequence is TGCGCCAGCAGTCAATCCCGGTGTTTATGTGAAAAACTGTTTTTT.

This chain uses TRBV14 with TRBJ2-3, with TRBD2 as a possible D gene (5 bases). V lost 4 bases to trimming and J lost 1 base, with 15 bases between them. CDR1 is SGHDN, CDR2 FVKESK, per germline. The CDR3 sequence is 16 residues long. The CDR3 nucleotides are TGTGCCAGCAGCCGGGAAGGGCTCGGGGGCACAGATACGCAGTATTTT. Protein product: CASSREGLGGTDTQYF.

DNA of the CDR3: TGCGCCAGCAGTGAGAAAAGAGGGACAGGGGGCCAGACCCAGTACTTC. Amino acid sequence: CASSEKRGTGGQTQYF. V usage is TRBV10-2 and J usage is TRBJ2-5; 12 bases line up with TRBD1. J gave up 6 bases and V 2 bases, and 7 bases lay outside the gene matches. The CDR3 length is 16 residues. The germline V gene has CDR1 WSHSY and CDR2 SAAADI.

The genes are TRBV19 and TRBJ1-2; D is unclear. CDR3 length: 16 amino acids. CDR1 LNHDA and CDR2 SQIVND come from the germline V gene (reference sequence). Trimming took off 3 bases at V and 6 bases at J, with 20 bases between the two ends. The CDR3 DNA reads TGTGCCAGTAGTATGGGAGCCCCTCCTCTAGGACATGGCTACACCTTC. Protein product: CASSMGAPPLGHGYTF.

The chain combines TRBV5-8 with TRBJ2-5; D possibly corresponds to TRBD2 (5 bases). V lost 7 bases to trimming and J lost 6 bases, with 13 bases between them. Germline assignment: CDR1 SGHTS and CDR2 YDEGEE. The CDR3 is 12 amino acids. CDR3 residues: CASLEGRKTQYF. CDR3 nucleotide sequence: TGTGCCAGCCTAGAGGGAAGGAAGACCCAGTACTTC.

This clone turned up a few times. Other nucleotide sequences in the sample specify the same CDR3. This CDR3 is CASSLAGGTGELFF. The CDR3 bases are TGCGCCAGCAGCTTAGCGGGAGGCACCGGGGAGCTGTTTTTT. The chain joins TRBV5-1 to TRBJ2-2, with 9 bases fitting TRBD2. Trimming cost V 2 bases and J 4 bases; bases outside gene matches: 0. The germline gives CDR1 SGHRS, CDR2 YFSETQ. This CDR3 region has 14 residues. The variable domain in full, with the rest retrieved from reference TRBV5-1 and TRBJ2-2, is KAGVTQTPRYLIKTRGQQVTLSCSPISGHRSVSWYQQTPGQGLQFLFEYFSETQRNKGNFPGRFSGRQFSNSRSEMNVSTLELGDSALYLCASSLAGGTGELFFGEGSRLTVL.

This clone was recorded once. The V call is TRBV9, the J call TRBJ2-1, with 12 bases that match TRBD2. Germline loops: CDR1 SGDLS, CDR2 YYNGEE. V lost 4 bases and J lost 6; bases outside the gene matches: 8. The length of the CDR3 is 16 residues. The CDR3 nucleotides read TGTGCCAGCAGCCCGACTAGCGGGAGAGAGGGCAATGAGCAGTTCTTC. Protein product: CASSPTSGREGNEQFF.

The chain is built from TRBV27 and TRBJ2-7, with D tentatively TRBD1 (5 bases). V lost 5 bases and J 0 bases, leaving 17 bases between the germline ends. The CDR3 contains 16 residues. Germline CDR1 reads MNHEY; CDR2 reads SMNVEV (reference sequence). The CDR3 spells CASSLVAQGSSYEQYF. DNA of the CDR3: TGTGCCAGCAGTCTTGTTGCGCAGGGTAGCTCCTACGAGCAGTACTTC.

The CDR3 here is CASSRQGANYGYTF. The CDR3 region has the DNA TGTGCCAGCAGCCGGCAGGGGGCTAACTATGGCTACACCTTC. The genes are TRBV7-9 and TRBJ1-2; 7 nucleotides agree with TRBD1. This CDR3 comprises 14 residues. With 5 bases clipped from V and 0 bases from J, the junction kept 3 bases outside the gene matches. CDR1 SEHNR and CDR2 FQNEAQ come from the germline V gene (reference sequence).

This clone was detected ten times or more. The same CDR3 arises from other DNA sequences in this sample as well. The chain has TRBV5-4 and TRBJ2-1, with 14 nucleotides matching TRBD2. CDR1 and CDR2 (germline): SGHNT, YYREEE (reference sequence). The CDR3 loop spans 17 amino acids. J gave up 5 bases and V 4 bases, and 8 bases lay outside the gene matches. The CDR3: CASSPGTSGSRDNEQFF. CDR3 bases: TGTGCCAGCAGCCCCGGGACTAGCGGGAGTCGGGACAATGAGCAGTTCTTC. The complete variable domain, with remaining parts taken from reference TRBV5-4 and TRBJ2-1, reads ETGVTQSPTHLIKTRGQQVTLRCSSQSGHNTVSWYQQALGQGPQFIFQYYREEENGRGNFPPRFSGLQFPNYSSELNVNALELDDSALYLCASSPGTSGSRDNEQFFGPGTRLTVL.

The chain couples TRBV6-5 to TRBJ2-3; the D gene is possibly TRBD2 (6 bases). The CDR3 loop spans 15 amino acids. V gave up 2 bases and J gave up 0 bases, with 9 bases separating them. Per germline, CDR1 MNHEY and CDR2 SVGAGI. DNA of the CDR3: TGTGCCAGCAGTTACATAGGGACTAGCACAGATACGCAGTATTTT. Amino acid sequence: CASSYIGTSTDTQYF.

V is TRBV5-4 and J is TRBJ2-3; 9 bases are shared with TRBD2. Per the germline V gene, CDR1 is SGHNT and CDR2 is YYREEE (reference sequence). The CDR3 contains 14 residues. The V gene end was trimmed by 4 bases and the J gene end by 10 bases; junction bases not matched to a gene: 10. CDR3 bases: TGTGCCAGCAGCCCCGGGACTAGCTACAGTGCGCAGTATTTT. Translating gives CASSPGTSYSAQYF.

The J gene is TRBJ1-1, the V gene TRBV7-2, with D tentatively TRBD1 (5 bases). This CDR3 has 15 amino acids. V gave up 4 bases and J gave up 0 bases, with 12 bases separating them. CDR1 and CDR2 from the germline V gene are SGHTA and FQGNSA. CDR3 sequence reads: CASSSGGTVNTEAFF. CDR3 coding DNA: TGTGCCAGCAGCTCCGGAGGGACGGTGAACACTGAAGCTTTCTTT. The whole variable domain, filled in from reference TRBV7-2 and TRBJ1-1, reads GAGVSQSPSNKVTEKGKDVELRCDPISGHTALYWYRQSLGQGLEFLIYFQGNSAPDKSGLPSDRFSAERTGGSVSTLTIQRTQQEDSAVYLCASSSGGTVNTEAFFGQGTRLTVV.

V usage is TRBV4-3 and J usage is TRBJ2-3; 8 nucleotides line up with TRBD2. Germline trimming cut 0 bases from V and 4 bases from J; bases unmatched to any gene: 6. This CDR3 has 16 amino acids. Germline-derived CDR1 and CDR2 are LGHNA and YSLEER. CDR3 residues: CASSQDMAGGADTQYF. DNA for the CDR3: TGCGCCAGCAGCCAAGATATGGCGGGAGGCGCAGATACGCAGTATTTT.

The gene calls are TRBV4-2 and TRBJ2-7; 7 bases align to TRBD2. The V segment lost 1 base and the J segment 2 bases; nucleotides outside the gene matches: 2. The germline V gene has CDR1 LGHNA and CDR2 YNFKEQ. The CDR3 covers 14 residues. DNA of the CDR3: TGTGCCAGCAGCCAAGCTAGCGGAGCCTACGAGCAGTACTTC. This translates into CASSQASGAYEQYF.

V is TRBV28 and J is TRBJ2-7; 8 positions agree with TRBD2. The CDR3 has 12 residues. The trim removed 7 bases at V and 7 bases at J, leaving 6 bases unmatched. Germline values: CDR1 MDHEN, CDR2 SYDVKM. CDR3 sequence (DNA): TGTGCCAGCAATAGCGGGACTCGGGAGCAGTACTTC. Translation gives CASNSGTREQYF.

The chain combines TRBV25-1 with TRBJ2-5; 7 bases are a match to TRBD2. This CDR3 spans 14 amino acids. The trim removed 3 bases at V and 4 bases at J, leaving 5 bases unmatched. The V gene's germline CDR1 is MGHDK and CDR2 SYGVNS. In nucleotides, the CDR3 is TGTGCCAGCAGTGAGCGGGAGAGGCGAGAGACCCAGTACTTC. This translates into CASSERERRETQYF. The full variable domain, in which reference TRBV25-1 and TRBJ2-5 provide the parts outside the CDR3, is EADIYQTPRYLVIGTGKKITLECSQTMGHDKMYWYQQDPGMELHLIHYSYGVNSTEKGDLSSESTVSRIRTEHFPLTLESARPSHTSQYLCASSERERRETQYFGPGTRLLVL.

V is TRBV5-1 and J is TRBJ2-2, with D unresolved. The germline V gene encodes CDR1 SGHRS and CDR2 YFSETQ. V lost 0 bases, J lost 4 bases, and 10 bases lay in between. CDR3 length equals 15 residues. The CDR3 sequence is CASSLAARSTGELFF. The CDR3 DNA is TGCGCCAGCAGCTTGGCCGCGCGGAGCACCGGGGAGCTGTTTTTT.